The next 28 T cell receptor beta chains were all read from a single sample in a study of T cells in Graves' hyperthyroidism and ophthalmopathy (dated by TCRdb to between 2017 and 2020). The method was multiplex PCR. Reads for this sample came from an Illumina HiSeq 2000. TCR beta CDR3 regions were amplified from RNA transcripts. The first round of RT-PCR for the TCR CDR3 was performed with the HTBI primer set and the Qiagen OneStep RT-PCR kit. TCRdb ran its own pipeline on the public reads, namely fastp trimming at Q25 and MiXCR clone calling, and kept in-frame beta chains. Records with the same CDR3 protein are collapsed into one entry carrying the most frequent genes and DNA. This sample gives hundreds of thousands of distinct CDR3 sequences in total; roughly 15% of them show up just once. The top ten clones comprise around 3.9% of the sample. The sequencing sample was made of blood. The receptors stem from a woman aged 25 to 39 with Graves' hyperthyroidism.

This clonotype was seen at least ten times. V and J are TRBV7-3 and TRBJ2-2, with no clear D. V was clipped by 1 base and J by 6 bases, with 12 bases between them. Germline loops: CDR1 SGHTA, CDR2 FQGTGA. The CDR3 covers 15 residues. The CDR3 DNA reads TGTGCCAGCAGCTTAAGCGGCCACGACTCCGGGGAGCTGTTTTTT. It specifies CASSLSGHDSGELFF. Using reference TRBV7-3 and TRBJ2-2 for the parts outside the CDR3, the full variable domain is GAGVSQTPSNKVTEKGKYVELRCDPISGHTALYWYRQSLGQGPEFLIYFQGTGAADDSGLPNDRFFAVRPEGSVSTLKIQRTERGDSAVYLCASSLSGHDSGELFFGEGSRLTVL.

This clonotype occurred many times. This chain joins TRBV13 and TRBJ2-3, with 11 bases fitting TRBD2. In germline, CDR1 is PRHDT, CDR2 FYEKMQ (reference sequence). There are 16 residues in the CDR3. Unmatched junction bases numbered 5, after V lost 2 bases and J lost 4 bases. The CDR3 sequence: CASSLYTSGSSDTQYF. The CDR3 nucleotides are TGTGCCAGCAGCTTATATACTAGCGGGAGTTCAGATACGCAGTATTTT. Full variable domain (missing parts from reference TRBV13 and TRBJ2-3): AAGVIQSPRHLIKEKRETATLKCYPIPRHDTVYWYQQGPGQDPQFLISFYEKMQSDKGSIPDRFSAQQFSDYHSELNMSSLELGDSALYFCASSLYTSGSSDTQYFGPGTRLTVL.

This clonotype was found a few times. The chain couples TRBV3-1 to TRBJ1-6; 7 bases map to TRBD1. Trimming took 2 bases from V and 7 from J; bases not matched to a gene: 14. Germline CDR1 is LGHDT and CDR2 is YNNKEL (reference sequence). The CDR3 totals 18 residues. CDR3 bases: TGTGCCAGCAGCCAACGAGTTCCGACAGGGATGATGAATTCACCCCTCCACTTT. Amino acids: CASSQRVPTGMMNSPLHF.

This clonotype was observed at least ten times. The genes are TRBV24-1 and TRBJ1-3; no reliable D call. The germline CDR1 and CDR2 sequences are KGHDR and SFDVKD. The ends were cut back, 7 bases at V and 0 bases at J, with 9 bases in the middle. This CDR3 comprises 14 residues. The CDR3, as DNA: TGTGCCACCAGCGGCAGTCGCTCTGGAAACACCATATATTTT. This sequence encodes CATSGSRSGNTIYF.

This clonotype was picked up a small number of times. Germline is not matched at one junction end, which may reflect a read error. The J gene is TRBJ2-1, the V gene TRBV2; tentative D call: TRBD2 (6 bases). The germline V gene encodes CDR1 SNHLY and CDR2 FYNNEI. The CDR3 has 17 residues. DNA for the CDR3: TGCGCCAGCAGCCAAGGGGACTCCCGGGGCTCCTACAATGAGCAGTTCTTC. Its translation: CASSQGDSRGSYNEQFF.

The chain has TRBV7-9 and TRBJ2-7; a possible D gene is TRBD1 (5 bases). The germline V gene encodes CDR1 SEHNR and CDR2 FQNEAQ (reference sequence). The germline V and J ends were trimmed by 6 bases and 2 bases, with 14 bases remaining between them. CDR3 length equals 14 residues. The CDR3 region has the DNA TGTGCCAGCAGTTTCGCAGGGTCCACCTACGAGCAGTACTTC. This encodes CASSFAGSTYEQYF.

This clonotype was picked up a small number of times. For the CDR3, the DNA is TGTGCCTGGTCCCTAGCAGACAATGAGCAGTTCTTC. It encodes CAWSLADNEQFF. This chain joins TRBV30 and TRBJ2-1, with a tentative D call TRBD2 (5 bases). CDR1 GTSNPN and CDR2 SVGIG come from the germline V gene (reference sequence). The length of the CDR3 is 12 residues. V gave up 5 bases and J gave up 5 bases, with 10 bases separating them. Together with reference TRBV30 and TRBJ2-1, the CDR3 gives the full variable domain: SQTIHQWPATLVQPVGSPLSLECTVEGTSNPNLYWYRQAAGRGLQLLFYSVGIGQISSEVPQNLSASRPQDRQFILSSKKLLLSDSGFYLCAWSLADNEQFFGPGTRLTVL.

The rearrangement links TRBV27 to TRBJ2-1; possible D gene TRBD2, 5 bases. The CDR3 extends over 15 amino acids. Trimming left V 0 bases short and J 7 bases short, with 13 bases between. Germline assignment: CDR1 MNHEY and CDR2 SMNVEV (reference sequence). Written as DNA, the CDR3 is TGTGCCAGCAGTTTATCGCCTAGCCTGGGGAATGAGCAGTTCTTC. The encoded protein is CASSLSPSLGNEQFF.

This clonotype has just a few counts. The rearrangement joins TRBV9 to TRBJ1-1; the D gene is possibly TRBD1 (6 bases). V was cut by 0 bases and J by 5 bases, with 11 bases left in between. Germline assignment: CDR1 SGDLS and CDR2 YYNGEE. The CDR3 has 14 amino acids. The CDR3 DNA sequence: TGTGCCAGCAGCGTAGGGGGGGGGCAGACTGAAGCTTTCTTT. Its translation: CASSVGGGQTEAFF.

This clonotype was counted at least ten times. The chain couples TRBV5-1 to TRBJ2-3; D gene uncertain. CDR3 length: 15 residues. Between the trimmed V and J ends, which lost 1 base and 1 base, there was a span of 10 bases. The germline gives CDR1 SGHRS, CDR2 YFSETQ. The CDR3 is CASSLLSRGTDTQYF. The DNA of the CDR3 is TGCGCCAGCAGCTTGCTAAGTCGCGGCACAGATACGCAGTATTTT.

The V gene is TRBV4-1, the J gene TRBJ2-1, with D maybe TRBD1 (5 bases). CDR3 size: 15 residues. Germline V CDR1 and CDR2: MGHRA, YSYEKL. V lost 0 bases to trimming and J lost 4 bases, with 10 bases between them. This chain's CDR3 is CASSQDLAGYNEQFF. In DNA, the CDR3 is TGCGCCAGCAGCCAAGATCTGGCAGGGTACAATGAGCAGTTCTTC.

This clonotype appeared many times. The chain recombines TRBV10-3 with TRBJ2-7; D remains unclear. CDR1 is ENHRY, CDR2 SYGVKD, per germline. The CDR3 sequence is 11 residues long. Trimming cost V 1 base and J 4 bases, with 2 bases left between them. The CDR3 nucleotides are TGTGCCATCAGTGAGTTTTACGAGCAGTACTTC. Translated, it gives CAISEFYEQYF.

This clonotype was counted between two and nine times. The chain has TRBV6-1 and TRBJ2-3; D not resolved. This CDR3 spans 15 amino acids. Trimming shortened V by 8 bases and J by 0 bases, and 15 bases separated the two germline ends. The germline CDR1 and CDR2 sequences are MNHNS and SASEGT. The CDR3 here is CASGVEHHSTDTQYF. The DNA for the CDR3 is TGTGCCAGCGGAGTGGAGCACCATAGCACAGATACGCAGTATTTT.

This clonotype was picked up a small number of times. The chain links TRBV20-1 to TRBJ2-7; D uncertain. Germline CDR1 and CDR2: DFQATT and SNEGSKA (reference sequence). This CDR3 has 14 amino acids. Deletions cut 0 bases from V and 1 base from J, with 10 bases between. The DNA of the CDR3 is TGCAGTGCTAGAGACCTCAAGCAATCCTACGAGCAGTACTTC. Protein sequence: CSARDLKQSYEQYF.

This clonotype was counted only a few times. The CDR3: CASSQSRGYNEQFF. The CDR3 DNA reads as TGTGCCAGCAGCCAATCGAGGGGGTACAATGAGCAGTTCTTC. The chain couples TRBV3-1 to TRBJ2-1, with D tentatively TRBD1 (6 bases). CDR1 is LGHDT and CDR2 is YNNKEL in the germline V gene (reference sequence). The CDR3 length is 14 residues. V was pared by 2 bases and J by 4 bases, with 9 bases between.

This sequence joins TRBV12-3 or TRBV12-4 and TRBJ1-2; 8 bases align to TRBD1. CDR3 length equals 16 residues. V trimming: 5 bases; J trimming: 4 bases; junction bases outside the gene matches: 12. The CDR3 DNA is TGTGCCAGCAGTCTGCTTCCAGGGGGCGGTGTCTATGGCTACACCTTC. Amino acid sequence: CASSLLPGGGVYGYTF.

This clonotype came up many times. The chain is built from TRBV30 and TRBJ2-1, with 13 bases matching TRBD2. V gave up 4 bases and J gave up 7 bases; unmatched junction bases: 7. The V gene's germline CDR1 is GTSNPN and CDR2 SVGIG (reference sequence). The CDR3 contains 15 residues. CDR3 sequence (DNA): TGTGCCTGGATCCGAGGACTAGCGGGAGTAAATGAGCAGTTCTTC. Translating it yields CAWIRGLAGVNEQFF.

The rearrangement links TRBV27 to TRBJ2-1; unclear D gene. V was shortened by 5 bases and J by 4 bases, with 15 bases between the two germline ends. The CDR3 sequence is 15 residues long. CDR1 is MNHEY and CDR2 is SMNVEV in the germline V gene (reference sequence). CDR3 bases: TGTGCCAGCAGTGGGTCAGAAGCCAATTACAATGAGCAGTTCTTC. Protein product: CASSGSEANYNEQFF.

This rearrangement joins TRBV5-1 to TRBJ2-7, with TRBD2 matching over 12 bases. Germline trimming cut 2 bases from V and 0 bases from J; bases unmatched to any gene: 9. This CDR3 spans 18 amino acids. Germline V CDR1 and CDR2: SGHRS, YFSETQ. The CDR3 protein is CASSLQTSGSVLSYEQYF. CDR3 DNA sequence: TGCGCCAGCAGCTTACAGACTAGCGGGAGCGTCCTCTCCTACGAGCAGTACTTC.

This clonotype was picked up many times. The J gene is TRBJ2-3, the V gene TRBV7-9; TRBD1 or TRBD2 may be the D gene (5 bases each). Deletions cut 3 bases from V and 2 bases from J, with 12 bases between. Germline V gives CDR1 SEHNR, CDR2 FQNEAQ (reference sequence). The CDR3 runs 15 residues. CDR3 sequence: CASSFEGSYTDTQYF. Written as DNA, the CDR3 is TGTGCCAGCAGCTTCGAGGGGTCCTACACAGATACGCAGTATTTT.

At least ten counts were recorded for this clonotype. As DNA, the CDR3 is TGTGCCAGCAGTTTACAGGGTAGAGGGAATGAGCAGTTCTTC. Translation gives CASSLQGRGNEQFF. The V gene is TRBV27, the J gene TRBJ2-1; D is tentatively TRBD1 or TRBD2 (5 bases each). The CDR3 consists of 14 residues. Per germline, CDR1 MNHEY and CDR2 SMNVEV (reference sequence). Trimming stripped 2 bases from V and 7 bases from J, with 12 bases between.

V is TRBV9 and J is TRBJ2-3; 11 bases are shared with TRBD2. Germline values: CDR1 SGDLS, CDR2 YYNGEE. The CDR3 has 14 residues. J lost 5 bases, V lost 2 bases, and 1 base had no gene match. CDR3 sequence (DNA): TGTGCCAGCAGCGTTACTAGCGGGAGAGATACGCAGTATTTT. This gives the protein CASSVTSGRDTQYF. The whole variable domain, filled in from reference TRBV9 and TRBJ2-3, reads DSGVTQTPKHLITATGQRVTLRCSPRSGDLSVYWYQQSLDQGLQFLIQYYNGEERAKGNILERFSAQQFPDLHSELNLSSLELGDSALYFCASSVTSGRDTQYFGPGTRLTVL.

This clonotype was seen more than once but under ten times. The CDR3 DNA follows: TGTGCCAGTAGTACTTACAGGGGTGGGGCCGGGGAGCTGTTTTTT. Its protein is CASSTYRGGAGELFF. The rearrangement links TRBV19 to TRBJ2-2; 7 bases align to TRBD1. From germline, CDR1 is LNHDA and CDR2 SQIVND (reference sequence). The CDR3 consists of 15 residues. V was pared by 4 bases and J by 6 bases, with 8 bases of the junction left unmatched.

This clonotype was seen ten or more times. This rearrangement joins TRBV28 to TRBJ1-2; D perhaps matches TRBD1 (6 bases). This CDR3 is 15 amino acids long. The germline gives CDR1 MDHEN, CDR2 SYDVKM. V lost 7 bases and J lost 4, with 19 bases in between. CDR3 amino acids: CASTGGGRGFYGYTF. For the CDR3, the DNA is TGTGCCAGCACCGGCGGGGGCAGGGGCTTCTATGGCTACACCTTC.

This clonotype came up many times. The chain employs TRBV12-5 and TRBJ1-5; D is unclear. The CDR3 has 13 amino acids. V shed 2 bases and J shed 4 bases, with 6 bases lying between them. Germline assignment: CDR1 LGHNT and CDR2 FRNRAP. In nucleotides, the CDR3 is TGTGCTAGTGGTTTGATGGGTAATCAGCCCCAGCATTTT. This gives the protein CASGLMGNQPQHF.

The chain combines TRBV5-1 with TRBJ2-4; possibly TRBD1 for D (6 bases). This CDR3 has 16 residues. Per germline, CDR1 SGHRS and CDR2 YFSETQ. Trimming shortened V by 4 bases and J by 1 base, and 15 bases separated the two germline ends. CDR3 DNA sequence: TGCGCCAGCAGCCCCACGACAGGATATGCCAAAAACATTCAGTACTTC. Its translation is CASSPTTGYAKNIQYF.

The rearrangement uses TRBV20-1 and TRBJ2-5; D gene uncertain. The CDR3 has 12 residues. V gave up 6 bases and J gave up 4 bases, with 12 bases separating them. Per the germline V gene, CDR1 is DFQATT and CDR2 is SNEGSKA (reference sequence). CDR3 protein: CSAYRIGETQYF. The CDR3 bases are TGCAGTGCGTATCGGATTGGAGAGACCCAGTACTTC.

This clonotype was found many times. The chain has TRBV12-3 or TRBV12-4 and TRBJ2-5; D is undetermined. This CDR3 spans 14 amino acids. Trimming pared 3 bases from V and 1 base from J, leaving 9 bases between. The CDR3, as DNA: TGTGCCAGCAGTTTTAGACGGTTCCAAGAGACCCAGTACTTC. Its protein is CASSFRRFQETQYF.